The entry below describes one T cell receptor beta chain. The CDR3 sequence is 18 residues long. Germline values: CDR1 MGHRA, CDR2 YSYEKL. Trimming pared 1 base from V and 3 bases from J, leaving 21 bases between. This sample was taken from a study of control samples from healthy donors and cancer patients. This table comes from immunoSEQ multiplex PCR, and its TCRdb copy is limited to in-frame clones, with some not included. The sample contains about 60,000 clones, approximately 85% of which appear only once. The chain recombines TRBV4-1 with TRBJ1-2, with a possible D match to TRBD1 (6 bases). Sample: blood. This clonotype was sampled from a man aged 40-49 years in good health. The CDR3 is CASSQAPPLQGTDYGYTF. CDR3 bases: TGCGCCAGCAGCCAAGCCCCGCCTTTACAGGGAACGGACTATGGCTACACCTTC.